A selection of T cell receptor beta chains follows, all from one sample in a study of shared clonotypes between healthy human individuals. The data were produced by immunoSEQ multiplex PCR, yet TCRdb's version contains in-frame clones alone and is incomplete. Among nearly 1 million clones listed, approximately 80% were seen once. The sequencing sample was made of memory CD4+ T cells sorted from blood. Receptors were obtained from a man younger than 35 in good health. Both conserved end residues are part of each CDR3. Fields, in order: CDR3 protein, CDR3 DNA, J gene, D gene, V gene, clone size. D genes are given only for firm matches. Size is stated for part of the rows, as once, few or many counts, or as a class when the clone is expanded.

cdr3_aa: CASSLWRQGRMNEQFF; cdr3_nt: TGTGCCAGCAGCTTATGGCGTCAGGGTAGGATGAATGAGCAGTTCTTC; j_call: TRBJ2-1; d_call: -; v_call: TRBV7-9; clone_size: -
cdr3_aa: CASRPGGTDTQYF; cdr3_nt: TGTGCCAGCCGCCCAGGGGGCACAGATACGCAGTATTTT; j_call: TRBJ2-3; d_call: -; v_call: TRBV7-6; clone_size: once
cdr3_aa: CASSQAGLLYEQYF; cdr3_nt: TGTGCCAGCTCTCAAGCGGGACTTCTCTACGAGCAGTACTTC; j_call: TRBJ2-7; d_call: TRBD2; v_call: TRBV18; clone_size: once
cdr3_aa: CASSQRALNTGELFF; cdr3_nt: TGTGCCAGCAGCCAGAGGGCGTTGAACACCGGGGAGCTGTTTTTT; j_call: TRBJ2-2; d_call: -; v_call: TRBV14; clone_size: -
cdr3_aa: CSGGLRGEKLFF; cdr3_nt: TGCAGCGGTGGGCTACGGGGAGAAAAACTGTTTTTT; j_call: TRBJ1-4; d_call: -; v_call: TRBV29-1; clone_size: -
cdr3_aa: CASSFEGTWNQPQHF; cdr3_nt: TGTGCCAGCAGCTTTGAGGGGACTTGGAATCAGCCCCAGCATTTT; j_call: TRBJ1-5; d_call: -; v_call: TRBV5-8; clone_size: few
cdr3_aa: CATSRDRTSINEQFF; cdr3_nt: TGTGCCACCAGCAGAGATAGGACTAGCATCAATGAGCAGTTCTTC; j_call: TRBJ2-1; d_call: TRBD2; v_call: TRBV15; clone_size: -
cdr3_aa: CAISVASGPYEQYF; cdr3_nt: TGTGCCATCAGTGTGGCTAGCGGGCCTTACGAGCAGTACTTC; j_call: TRBJ2-7; d_call: TRBD2; v_call: TRBV10-3; clone_size: -
cdr3_aa: CAWTISRTSLASYNEQFF; cdr3_nt: TGTGCCTGGACTATATCAAGGACTAGTTTGGCTTCCTACAATGAGCAGTTCTTC; j_call: TRBJ2-1; d_call: TRBD2; v_call: TRBV30; clone_size: -
cdr3_aa: CASSETGGNEQFF; cdr3_nt: TGTGCCAGCTCAGAGACAGGGGGCAATGAGCAGTTCTTC; j_call: TRBJ2-1; d_call: TRBD1; v_call: TRBV18; clone_size: -
cdr3_aa: CASSLSGQGGNNQPQHF; cdr3_nt: TGTGCCAGCAGTTTATCGGGACAGGGAGGCAACAATCAGCCCCAGCATTTT; j_call: TRBJ1-5; d_call: TRBD1; v_call: TRBV27; clone_size: -
cdr3_aa: CASSVNRGYTF; cdr3_nt: TGTGCCAGCAGTGTAAATCGGGGCTACACCTTC; j_call: TRBJ1-2; d_call: -; v_call: TRBV2; clone_size: -
cdr3_aa: CASSRGWVTDTQYF; cdr3_nt: TGTGCCAGCAGCCGGGGGTGGGTCACAGATACGCAGTATTTT; j_call: TRBJ2-3; d_call: -; v_call: TRBV6-5; clone_size: -
cdr3_aa: CASSQDEGQPQHF; cdr3_nt: TGCGCCAGCAGCCAAGATGAGGGTCAGCCCCAGCATTTT; j_call: TRBJ1-5; d_call: -; v_call: TRBV4-3; clone_size: -
cdr3_aa: CASSYPATPTGELFF; cdr3_nt: TGTGCCAGCAGTTACCCGGCAACCCCCACCGGGGAGCTGTTTTTT; j_call: TRBJ2-2; d_call: -; v_call: TRBV6-5; clone_size: -
cdr3_aa: CAISEVANQPQHF; cdr3_nt: TGTGCCATCAGTGAGGTCGCCAATCAGCCCCAGCATTTT; j_call: TRBJ1-5; d_call: -; v_call: TRBV10-3; clone_size: -
cdr3_aa: CASSQDWAIPGGELFF; cdr3_nt: TGCGCCAGCAGCCAAGATTGGGCAATCCCGGGCGGGGAGCTGTTTTTT; j_call: TRBJ2-2; d_call: -; v_call: TRBV4-3; clone_size: -
cdr3_aa: CASTSLVGKKTQYF; cdr3_nt: TGTGCCAGCACAAGCTTGGTAGGGAAAAAGACCCAGTACTTC; j_call: TRBJ2-5; d_call: -; v_call: TRBV6-5; clone_size: -
cdr3_aa: CASSNPRSEQYF; cdr3_nt: TGCGCCAGCAGCAACCCTAGAAGCGAGCAGTACTTC; j_call: TRBJ2-7; d_call: -; v_call: TRBV5-1; clone_size: -
cdr3_aa: CAWGSTGGAGSSPLHF; cdr3_nt: TGTGCCTGGGGCTCAACAGGGGGCGCGGGGTCTTCACCCCTCCACTTT; j_call: TRBJ1-6; d_call: TRBD1; v_call: TRBV30; clone_size: -
cdr3_aa: CASRPNTGIYEQYF; cdr3_nt: TGTGCCAGCAGACCTAATACAGGGATCTACGAGCAGTACTTC; j_call: TRBJ2-7; d_call: -; v_call: TRBV6-5; clone_size: -
cdr3_aa: CAIKGTGAEKLFF; cdr3_nt: TGTGCCATCAAGGGGACAGGGGCAGAAAAACTGTTTTTT; j_call: TRBJ1-4; d_call: TRBD1; v_call: TRBV10-3; clone_size: -